The sequence of this T cell receptor beta chain was determined in a study of blood T cells in healthy people across ages. Germline CDR1 reads PRHDT; CDR2 reads FYEKMQ (reference sequence). The CDR3 extends over 17 amino acids. V shed 5 bases, J shed 0 bases, and the junction held 10 bases outside the gene matches. Together with a sample-barcoded 5' primer, a J-beta primer mix was included in a second PCR lasting roughly 6 to 12 cycles. TCRdb re-called the 5' RACE reads through MiXCR, storing one row per CDR3 protein. The table lists about 670,000 distinct CDR3 sequences, around 43% of them singletons.

The sequencing input was blood. This sequence originates from a man aged 80 or over in good health. This sequence joins TRBV13 and TRBJ2-3, with 8 bases aligning to TRBD2. In DNA form, the CDR3 reads TGTGCCAGCAGCCCCGGTAGACTAGCGTATAGCACAGATACGCAGTATTTT. As protein: CASSPGRLAYSTDTQYF.